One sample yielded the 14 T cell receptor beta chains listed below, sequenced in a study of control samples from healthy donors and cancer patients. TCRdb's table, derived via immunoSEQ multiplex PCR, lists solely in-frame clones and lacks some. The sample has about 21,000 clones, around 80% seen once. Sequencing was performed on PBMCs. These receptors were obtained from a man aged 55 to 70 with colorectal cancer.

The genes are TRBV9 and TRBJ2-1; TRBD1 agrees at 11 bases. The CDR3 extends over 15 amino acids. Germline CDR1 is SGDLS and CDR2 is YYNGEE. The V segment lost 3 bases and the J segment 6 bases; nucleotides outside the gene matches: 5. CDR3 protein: CASSAGTGGLNEQFF. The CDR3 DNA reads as TGTGCCAGCAGCGCCGGGACAGGGGGGCTCAATGAGCAGTTCTTC.

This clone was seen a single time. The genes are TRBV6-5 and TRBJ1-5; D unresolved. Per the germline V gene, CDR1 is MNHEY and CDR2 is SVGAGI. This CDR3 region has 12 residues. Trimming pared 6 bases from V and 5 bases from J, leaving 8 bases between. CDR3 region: CASRMRDQPQHF. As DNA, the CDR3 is TGTGCCAGCAGAATGCGCGATCAGCCCCAGCATTTT.

CDR3 sequence: CTSSRRGNQPQHF. DNA for the CDR3: TGCACCAGCAGCCGCCGGGGCAATCAGCCCCAGCATTTT. The rearrangement links TRBV1 to TRBJ1-5. TRBV1 counts as a pseudogene. The CDR3 spans 13 residues.

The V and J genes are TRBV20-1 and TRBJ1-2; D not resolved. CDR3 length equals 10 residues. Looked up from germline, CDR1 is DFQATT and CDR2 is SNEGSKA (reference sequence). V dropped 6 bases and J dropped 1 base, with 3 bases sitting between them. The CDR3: CSASNYGYTF. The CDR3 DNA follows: TGCAGTGCCAGTAACTATGGCTACACCTTC.

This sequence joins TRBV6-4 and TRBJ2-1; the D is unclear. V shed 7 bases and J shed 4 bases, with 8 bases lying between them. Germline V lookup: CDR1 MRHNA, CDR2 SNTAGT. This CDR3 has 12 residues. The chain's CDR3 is CASTGRYNEQFF. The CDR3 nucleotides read TGTGCCAGCACCGGTAGATACAATGAGCAGTTCTTC.

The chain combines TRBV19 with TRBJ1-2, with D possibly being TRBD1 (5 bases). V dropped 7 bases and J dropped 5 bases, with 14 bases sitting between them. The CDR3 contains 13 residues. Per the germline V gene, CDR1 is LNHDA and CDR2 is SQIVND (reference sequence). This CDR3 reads CASIGDLSYGYTF. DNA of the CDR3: TGTGCCAGTATAGGGGACCTTTCATATGGCTACACCTTC.

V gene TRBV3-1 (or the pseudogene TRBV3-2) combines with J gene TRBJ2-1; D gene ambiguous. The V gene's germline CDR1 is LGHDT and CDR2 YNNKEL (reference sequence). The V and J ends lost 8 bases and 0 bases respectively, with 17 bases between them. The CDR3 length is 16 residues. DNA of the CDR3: TGTGCCAGCGAAGCCCGTCGCCCATCCTCCTACAATGAGCAGTTCTTC. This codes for CASEARRPSSYNEQFF.

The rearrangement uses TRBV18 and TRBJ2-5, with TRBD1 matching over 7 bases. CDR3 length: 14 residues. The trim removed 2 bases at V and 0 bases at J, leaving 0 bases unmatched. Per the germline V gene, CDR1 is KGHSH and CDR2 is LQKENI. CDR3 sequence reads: CASSPTGDQETQYF. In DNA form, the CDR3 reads TGTGCCAGCTCACCAACAGGGGACCAAGAGACCCAGTACTTC.

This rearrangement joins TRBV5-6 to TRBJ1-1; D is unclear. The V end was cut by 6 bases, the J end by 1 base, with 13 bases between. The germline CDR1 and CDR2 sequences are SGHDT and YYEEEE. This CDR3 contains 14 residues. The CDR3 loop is CASIGLAGNTEAFF. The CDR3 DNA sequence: TGTGCCAGCATAGGACTCGCTGGGAACACTGAAGCTTTCTTT.

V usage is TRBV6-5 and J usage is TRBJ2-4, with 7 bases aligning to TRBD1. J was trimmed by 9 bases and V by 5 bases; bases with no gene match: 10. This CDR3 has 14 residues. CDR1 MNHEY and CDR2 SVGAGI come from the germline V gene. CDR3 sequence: CASSTPTGTGIQYF. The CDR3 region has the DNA TGTGCCAGCAGTACGCCGACAGGGACGGGCATTCAGTACTTC.

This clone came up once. The CDR3 nucleotides read TGTGCCAGCAGCTCCTACTCGGGTTCAGGGAAGACGCAGTATTTT. Its translation: CASSSYSGSGKTQYF. The chain employs TRBV11-2 and TRBJ2-3; D possibly corresponds to TRBD1 (5 bases). CDR3 length: 15 amino acids. Germline V CDR1 and CDR2: SGHAT, FQNNGV. V was trimmed by 4 bases and J by 9 bases, leaving 20 bases between them.

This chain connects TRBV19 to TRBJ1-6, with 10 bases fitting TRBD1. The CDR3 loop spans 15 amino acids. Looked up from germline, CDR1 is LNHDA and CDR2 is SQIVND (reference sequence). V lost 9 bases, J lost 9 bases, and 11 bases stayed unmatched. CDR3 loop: CASQTGGVPGSPLHF. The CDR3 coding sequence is TGTGCCAGCCAGACAGGGGGCGTCCCGGGTTCACCCCTCCACTTT. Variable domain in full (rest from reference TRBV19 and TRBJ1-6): DGGITQSPKYLFRKEGQNVTLSCEQNLNHDAMYWYRQDPGQGLRLIYYSQIVNDFQKGDIAEGYSVSREKKESFPLTVTSAQKNPTAFYLCASQTGGVPGSPLHFGNGTRLTVT.

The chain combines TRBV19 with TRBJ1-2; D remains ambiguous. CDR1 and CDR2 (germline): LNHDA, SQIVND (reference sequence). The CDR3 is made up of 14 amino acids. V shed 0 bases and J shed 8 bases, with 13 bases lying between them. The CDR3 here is CASSIDQYSSGYTF. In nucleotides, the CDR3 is TGTGCCAGTAGTATAGATCAGTACAGCTCGGGCTACACCTTC.

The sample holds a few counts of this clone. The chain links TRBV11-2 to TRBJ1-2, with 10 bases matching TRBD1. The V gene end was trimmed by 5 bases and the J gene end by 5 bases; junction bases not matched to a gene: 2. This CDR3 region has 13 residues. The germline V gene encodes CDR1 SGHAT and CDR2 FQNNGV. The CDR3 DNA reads TGTGCCAGCAGCCCGGGACAGGGGTATGGCTACACCTTC. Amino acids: CASSPGQGYGYTF.